What follows describes a single T cell receptor (beta chain). The antigen is undetermined. The CDR3 is 16 residues long. CDR1 and CDR2 from the germline V gene are SGHRS and YFSETQ. V shed 4 bases and J shed 3 bases, with 16 bases lying between them. This specimen belongs to a study of human T cells and chemical hapten exposure. Study results and limitations: Relative to control repertoires, expanded TCRs gave rise to significantly more large CDR3 similarity clusters.

Unique molecular identifiers were linked by the library to individual cDNA molecules. Via MiXCR, TCRdb re-called the RACE reads, giving one row per CDR3 protein. The table shows tens of thousands of distinct CDR3 sequences, with roughly 12% occurring only once. The time point here: pre-sensitization, week 0. Treatment indicated: therapeutic diphenylcyclopropenone sensitization with weekly scalp DPC. At patch-test visits, sampling came before the patch test. The chain carries TRBV5-1 and TRBJ2-2; perhaps D is TRBD1 or TRBD2 (5 bases each). This receptor was taken from a woman aged 30 to 39 with alopecia areata. Some clones in this sample may be carry-over from other donors' samples. The material was whole blood, obtained in connection with sensitization to the hapten diphenylcyclopropenone (DPC). CDR3 nucleotides: TGCGCCAGCAGCGGGGGAGACAGCCTATACACCGGGGAGCTGTTTTTT. Translated, it gives CASSGGDSLYTGELFF. The complete variable domain, with remaining parts taken from reference TRBV5-1 and TRBJ2-2, reads KAGVTQTPRYLIKTRGQQVTLSCSPISGHRSVSWYQQTPGQGLQFLFEYFSETQRNKGNFPGRFSGRQFSNSRSEMNVSTLELGDSALYLCASSGGDSLYTGELFFGEGSRLTVL.